This T cell receptor (beta chain) was sequenced in a study of spatial heterogeneity in lung cancer. Study-level information: Alpha-chain sequences were consistently detected in smaller numbers than beta-chain sequences. The average appearance count of each unique TCR and UMI combination in raw reads was more than nine.

Ten or more counts support this clonotype. Its target is unknown. Study-wide results and limits: Detection of ubiquitous tumor TCRs in blood was higher at resection than follow-up.

The germline gives CDR1 LNHDA, CDR2 SQIVND (reference sequence). The V end lost 5 bases, the J end lost 11 bases, and 15 bases lay between the germline ends. The CDR3 is made up of 13 amino acids. Specified time point: sample taken at primary tumor resection. Whole RNA, which was extracted from tumor, nontumor lung tissue or frozen PBMC, was sequenced without any cell sorting. Samples were donated by 72 untreated early-stage non-small cell lung cancer patients. MiXCR, applied by TCRdb to the 5' RACE reads, yields one record per CDR3 protein. Of 40,000 or so distinct CDR3 sequences listed, roughly 5% are singletons.

The TCR originated in a female donor with early-stage non-small cell lung cancer. Sequenced here: PBMCs, sampled at surgery. V and J are TRBV19 and TRBJ1-4; D uncertain. The DNA of the CDR3 is TGTGCCAGTAGTCTGAGGGCTCCGTTGAAACTGTTTTTT. Amino acids: CASSLRAPLKLFF.